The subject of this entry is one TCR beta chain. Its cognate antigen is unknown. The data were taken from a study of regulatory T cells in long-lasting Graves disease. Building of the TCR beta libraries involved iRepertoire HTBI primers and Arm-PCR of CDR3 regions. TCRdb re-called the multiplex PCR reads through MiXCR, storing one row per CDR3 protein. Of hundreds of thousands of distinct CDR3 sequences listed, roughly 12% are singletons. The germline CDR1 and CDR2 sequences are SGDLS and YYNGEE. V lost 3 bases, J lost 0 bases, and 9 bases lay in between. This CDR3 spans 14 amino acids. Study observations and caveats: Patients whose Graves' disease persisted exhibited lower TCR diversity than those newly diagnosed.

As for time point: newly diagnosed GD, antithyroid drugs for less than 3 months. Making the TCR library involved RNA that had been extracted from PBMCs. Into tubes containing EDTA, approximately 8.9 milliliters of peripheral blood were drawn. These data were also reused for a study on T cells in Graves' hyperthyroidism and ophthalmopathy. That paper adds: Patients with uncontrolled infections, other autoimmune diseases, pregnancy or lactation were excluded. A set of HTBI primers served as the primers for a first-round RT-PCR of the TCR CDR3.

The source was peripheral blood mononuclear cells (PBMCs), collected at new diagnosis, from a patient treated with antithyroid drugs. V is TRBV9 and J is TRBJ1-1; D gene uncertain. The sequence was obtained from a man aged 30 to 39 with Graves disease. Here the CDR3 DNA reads TGTGCCAGCAGCGAGGACTTAGTGAACACTGAAGCTTTCTTT. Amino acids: CASSEDLVNTEAFF. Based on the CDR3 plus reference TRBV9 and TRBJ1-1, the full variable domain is DSGVTQTPKHLITATGQRVTLRCSPRSGDLSVYWYQQSLDQGLQFLIQYYNGEERAKGNILERFSAQQFPDLHSELNLSSLELGDSALYFCASSEDLVNTEAFFGQGTRLTVV.